This T cell receptor (beta chain) was documented in a study of T cell responses to AZD1222 COVID-19 vaccine. Study-level points and caveats: The study identified only five to seven AZD1222 recipients as seropositive at baseline.

In its sample, this clone was seen once. What it recognizes is unknown. Second doses were pooled across both intervals (about 4 or about 12 weeks). The V end lost 1 base, the J end lost 4 bases, and 11 bases lay between the germline ends. CDR3 length equals 15 residues. Germline CDR1 and CDR2: SGHTA and FQGNSA. Sequenced by immunoSEQ multiplex PCR; TCRdb stores in-frame clones only, minus some. The sample shows roughly 120,000 clones, 92% of them seen only once. The TCR sequence derives from an adult who received the AZD1222 COVID-19 vaccine. The chain employs TRBV7-2 and TRBJ2-1; D tentatively fits TRBD1 or TRBD2 (6 bases each). This material consisted of peripheral blood, taken 28 days after the second AZD1222 dose. The chain's CDR3 is CASSLGGTKYNEQFF. In DNA, the CDR3 is TGTGCCAGCAGCTTAGGCGGGACAAAATACAATGAGCAGTTCTTC.